Reported below is one T cell receptor (beta chain). The data originate from a study of T cell responses to AZD1222 COVID-19 vaccine. Here immunoSEQ multiplex PCR was the method, and the copy in TCRdb shows in-frame clones only, minus some. The sample lists 94,000 or so clones, approximately 90% seen once, with 1.6% in the top ten. The CDR3 is 16 amino acids. Trimming removed 4 bases from V and 1 base from J, with 16 bases in between. Germline CDR1 LGHNA, CDR2 YNFKEQ. The gene calls are TRBV4-2 and TRBJ2-5, with D possibly TRBD2 on 6 matching bases. The clonotype comes from an adult in good health. The sample was peripheral blood, taken on day 0 of AZD1222 vaccination. CDR3 sequence (DNA): TGTGCCAGCAGCCCGATTATGGGGGGAACCCAAGAGACCCAGTACTTC. Its protein product is CASSPIMGGTQETQYF.